The 26 T cell receptor beta chains below all came from one sample that was sequenced in a study of T cell clusters in autoimmune cytopenias. TRB was amplified from 250 ng of peripheral blood genomic DNA per sample. TRB was amplified by touch-down multiplex PCR, primer pools A and B combined. Using the multiplex PCR reads, TCRdb records one entry per CDR3 protein without DNA. The sample features about 2,700 distinct CDR3 sequences, with around 36% in its top ten. Sequences were obtained from peripheral blood. The origin of the receptors is a human donor with an autoimmune cytopenia, with autoimmune hepatitis or in good health (not recorded which).

This clonotype is classed as medium-sized by frequency. V is TRBV29-1 and J is TRBJ2-3. The CDR3 spans 14 residues. CDR1 SQVTM and CDR2 ANQGSEA come from the germline V gene. The CDR3 loop reads CSVDTSYSTDTQYF.

This clonotype is medium-sized by frequency. The chain combines TRBV7-9 with TRBJ2-7. The CDR3 loop spans 13 amino acids. In germline, CDR1 is SEHNR, CDR2 FQNEAQ (reference sequence). The CDR3: CASQGFLSYEQYF.

Considering frequency, this clonotype is medium-sized. V gene TRBV11-2 combines with J gene TRBJ1-1; TCRdb calls TRBD1, which cannot be checked without DNA. The CDR3 contains 14 residues. CDR1 is SGHAT and CDR2 is FQNNGV in the germline V gene. CDR3 sequence reads: CASTYRGPNTEAFF. Supplemented by reference TRBV11-2 and TRBJ1-1, the full variable domain reads EAGVAQSPRYKIIEKRQSVAFWCNPISGHATLYWYQQILGQGPKLLIQFQNNGVVDDSQLPKDRFSAERLKGVDSTLKIQPAKLEDSAVYLCASTYRGPNTEAFFGQGTRLTVV.

By frequency, this clonotype is medium-sized. The genes are TRBV7-6 and TRBJ1-6. This CDR3 spans 14 amino acids. The germline CDR1 and CDR2 sequences are SGHVS and FNYEAQ. CDR3 sequence reads: CASSLSGYNSPLHF.

The chain links TRBV5-6 to TRBJ2-7. The CDR3 totals 13 residues. CDR1 SGHDT and CDR2 YYEEEE come from the germline V gene. This CDR3 reads CASSLEATVEQYF.

V is TRBV5-1 and J is TRBJ1-5. Germline V lookup: CDR1 SGHRS, CDR2 YFSETQ. CDR3 length: 15 amino acids. Here the CDR3 reads CASSLDGFSNQPQHF.

V gene TRBV27 combines with J gene TRBJ2-3; TCRdb reports TRBD1, a call that lacks DNA to check it against. The CDR3 contains 16 residues. Germline V gene lookup returns CDR1 MNHEY and CDR2 SMNVEV (reference sequence). The CDR3 loop is CASSPRPGSVTDTQYF.

This clonotype is called medium-sized based on its frequency. This chain's CDR3 is CASSVVQGDGYTF. The gene calls are TRBV5-1 and TRBJ1-2; the TCRdb D gene call, TRBD1, has no DNA to confirm it. Germline-derived CDR1 and CDR2 are SGHRS and YFSETQ. This CDR3 is 13 amino acids long.

This clonotype is deemed medium-sized by its frequency. The CDR3: CASSYAQGLAGNEQFF. The rearrangement uses TRBV6-5 and TRBJ2-1; the D call from TCRdb, TRBD2, cannot be confirmed without DNA. CDR3 length: 16 residues. Germline loops: CDR1 MNHEY, CDR2 SVGAGI.

This clonotype registers large by frequency. This chain's CDR3 is CASSLVPGQVYEQYF. V is TRBV5-5 and J is TRBJ2-7; TCRdb's D call, TRBD1, is unchecked because there is no DNA. The CDR3 spans 15 residues. From germline, CDR1 is SGHKS and CDR2 YYEKEE (reference sequence).

This clonotype registers medium-sized by frequency. This chain uses TRBV30 with TRBJ2-1; there is no DNA to check the TCRdb D call of TRBD1. The CDR3 runs 14 residues. Germline values: CDR1 GTSNPN, CDR2 SVGIG (reference sequence). Here the CDR3 reads CAWSPGWSGAEQFF.

The chain combines TRBV5-4 with TRBJ2-3; checking the TCRdb D call of TRBD2 is not possible without DNA. Germline V CDR1 and CDR2: SGHNT, YYREEE (reference sequence). This CDR3 region has 17 residues. The CDR3 protein is CASSHLAASGGADTQYF.

This clonotype shows up as medium-sized by frequency. The chain combines TRBV27 with TRBJ2-1; TCRdb selects TRBD2, and the lack of DNA leaves this call unchecked. This CDR3 region has 17 residues. Germline CDR1 reads MNHEY; CDR2 reads SMNVEV (reference sequence). This CDR3 reads CASSLSTSGSSYNEQFF.

This clonotype shows up as medium-sized by frequency. The J gene is TRBJ2-7, the V gene TRBV20-1; TCRdb outputs TRBD1, but without DNA this stays unchecked. Germline V gene lookup returns CDR1 DFQATT and CDR2 SNEGSKA (reference sequence). CDR3 length: 14 residues. The CDR3: CSARDLGRDYEQYF.

The chain recombines TRBV5-1 with TRBJ2-1; there is no DNA to check the TCRdb D call of TRBD2. Germline CDR1 is SGHRS and CDR2 is YFSETQ. This CDR3 has 17 residues. CDR3: CASSLERGLAGRDEQFF.

Considering frequency, this clonotype is medium-sized. The chain couples TRBV27 to TRBJ2-3. The germline gives CDR1 MNHEY, CDR2 SMNVEV (reference sequence). This CDR3 region has 12 residues. The CDR3: CASSPGTDTQYF.

The J gene is TRBJ2-2, the V gene TRBV9. Germline values: CDR1 SGDLS, CDR2 YYNGEE. The CDR3 is 15 residues long. The CDR3 reads CASSPKDPNTGELFF.

Measured by frequency, this clonotype is medium-sized. J is TRBJ2-7 and V is TRBV7-9; TCRdb lists TRBD1, though no DNA is available to test this call. The CDR3 totals 15 residues. Germline V lookup: CDR1 SEHNR, CDR2 FQNEAQ (reference sequence). CDR3: CASSSPGETLYEQYF.

The chain couples TRBV18 to TRBJ2-2; TCRdb designates TRBD1, a call that cannot be tested without DNA. Germline CDR1 KGHSH, CDR2 LQKENI. The CDR3 is 16 residues long. CDR3 loop: CASSPPRAANTGELFF.

CDR3 protein: CASSHILGGTEAFF. The genes are TRBV14 and TRBJ1-1; the D call from TCRdb, TRBD1, cannot be confirmed without DNA. Looked up from germline, CDR1 is SGHDN and CDR2 is FVKESK. The CDR3 sequence is 14 residues long.

This clonotype is called medium-sized based on its frequency. The chain combines TRBV7-6 with TRBJ2-7; TCRdb selects TRBD1, and the lack of DNA leaves this call unchecked. The CDR3 is 15 residues long. The germline V gene has CDR1 SGHVS and CDR2 FNYEAQ. The CDR3 sequence: CASSLGQGVYHEQYF.

The V gene is TRBV12-3 or TRBV12-4, the J gene TRBJ2-5; with no DNA, the TCRdb D assignment of TRBD2 cannot be verified. The CDR3 runs to 14 residues. CDR3 in amino acids: CASSLLADQETQYF.

This clonotype is medium-sized by frequency. The rearrangement uses TRBV20-1 and TRBJ2-7; without DNA, the TCRdb call of TRBD2 cannot be checked. Per the germline V gene, CDR1 is DFQATT and CDR2 is SNEGSKA (reference sequence). The CDR3 length is 13 residues. Here the CDR3 reads CSGRTSGQAEQYF.

This clonotype is labeled medium-sized (0.01 to 0.1%) based on frequency. The genes are TRBV30 and TRBJ2-7; TCRdb names TRBD1, which stays unverified in the absence of DNA. Per germline, CDR1 GTSNPN and CDR2 SVGIG (reference sequence). The CDR3 consists of 14 residues. The chain's CDR3 is CAWPCRQGAYEQYF.

The V and J genes are TRBV27 and TRBJ2-7; with no DNA, the TCRdb D assignment of TRBD1 cannot be verified. CDR1 and CDR2 (germline): MNHEY, SMNVEV (reference sequence). There are 14 residues in the CDR3. The CDR3 loop reads CASSLDRGGHEQYF.

By frequency, this clonotype registers medium-sized. The chain has TRBV6-5 and TRBJ1-5; the D call from TCRdb, TRBD1, cannot be confirmed without DNA. This CDR3 is built from 15 residues. Germline V gene sequence: CDR1 MNHEY, CDR2 SVGAGI. The CDR3 reads CASAGTDYSNQPQHF.